Following are 10 T cell receptor beta chains from one sample sequenced in a study of Ad26.COV2.S vaccination and SARS-CoV-2 variants. Described treatment: 19 received Ad26.COV2.S at low or high dose, single or two shots; five or six received placebo; per-sample allocation not given. Sampling occurred on day 63 after the first vaccine or placebo injection. The protocol was immunoSEQ multiplex PCR, while the TCRdb copy is restricted to in-frame clones and leaves out a portion. Among about 420,000 clones listed, more than 75% were seen once. Material: peripheral blood, obtained in a trial of Ad26.COV2.S vaccine versus placebo. The source of these receptors is a person aged 18-60 years who received the Ad26.COV2.S COVID-19 vaccine or a placebo.

V and J are TRBV5-8 and TRBJ1-2; TRBD1 matches at 12 bases. The CDR3 has 17 amino acids. Losses at the gene ends were 4 bases for V and 4 bases for J; bases not matched to a gene: 11. Germline V gene data show CDR1 as SGHTS and CDR2 as YDEGEE. As DNA, the CDR3 is TGTGCCAGCAGCATACCGGGACAGGGGGCAGACTCCTATGGCTACACCTTC. Protein: CASSIPGQGADSYGYTF.

In DNA form, the CDR3 reads TGCGCCAGCAGCCTATTTCCTAGCGACTACGAGCAGTACTTC. It specifies CASSLFPSDYEQYF. This rearrangement joins TRBV5-1 to TRBJ2-7; D may be TRBD2 (6 bases). The CDR3 contains 14 residues. Germline assignment: CDR1 SGHRS and CDR2 YFSETQ. V was trimmed by 4 bases and J by 3 bases, leaving 14 bases between them.

The rearrangement links TRBV7-9 to TRBJ2-3, with D perhaps given as TRBD1 or TRBD2 (5 bases each). The CDR3 has 15 amino acids. The germline V gene encodes CDR1 SEHNR and CDR2 FQNEAQ (reference sequence). V lost 7 bases, J lost 2 bases, and 16 bases lay in between. CDR3 nucleotide sequence: TGTGCCAGCAACCCCTGGGACCTAAACACAGATACGCAGTATTTT. Translation: CASNPWDLNTDTQYF.

The chain employs TRBV4-1 and TRBJ2-7; 11 bases fit TRBD2. With 3 bases clipped from V and 0 bases from J, the junction kept 4 bases outside the gene matches. Germline CDR1 reads MGHRA; CDR2 reads YSYEKL. The CDR3 loop spans 16 amino acids. The CDR3 DNA follows: TGCGCCAGCAGCCAGCTAGCGGGGGGAACCTCCTACGAGCAGTACTTC. It encodes CASSQLAGGTSYEQYF.

This chain links TRBV7-3 with TRBJ2-5; D is undetermined. This CDR3 has 13 residues. Per germline, CDR1 SGHTA and CDR2 FQGTGA. Trimming took off 0 bases at V and 0 bases at J, with 2 bases between the two ends. The CDR3 DNA sequence: TGTGCCAGCAGCTTAACGAACCAAGAGACCCAGTACTTC. Its translation is CASSLTNQETQYF. The entire variable domain, with the rest obtained from reference TRBV7-3 and TRBJ2-5, is as follows: GAGVSQTPSNKVTEKGKYVELRCDPISGHTALYWYRQSLGQGPEFLIYFQGTGAADDSGLPNDRFFAVRPEGSVSTLKIQRTERGDSAVYLCASSLTNQETQYFGPGTRLLVL.

This clone appeared a few times. The CDR3 region is CASSEQGTNEKLFF. In nucleotides, the CDR3 is TGTGCCAGCAGCGAACAGGGGACTAATGAAAAACTGTTTTTT. The chain recombines TRBV7-9 with TRBJ1-4; 7 bases fit TRBD1. The CDR3 length is 14 residues. CDR1 is SEHNR and CDR2 is FQNEAQ in the germline V gene (reference sequence). Trimming cost V 5 bases and J 2 bases; bases outside gene matches: 2. Looking up the rest from reference TRBV7-9 and TRBJ1-4 gives the full variable domain: DTGVSQNPRHKITKRGQNVTFRCDPISEHNRLYWYRQTLGQGPEFLTYFQNEAQLEKSRLLSDRFSAERPKGSFSTLEIQRTEQGDSAMYLCASSEQGTNEKLFFGSGTQLSVL.

The chain carries TRBV6-2 or TRBV6-3 and TRBJ1-2; 8 nucleotides match TRBD1. With V trimmed by 5 bases and J by 9 bases, 8 bases remained unmatched. Germline V gene sequence: CDR1 MNHEY, CDR2 SVGEGT. The CDR3 length is 13 residues. CDR3 sequence (DNA): TGTGCCAGCAGTAACCCTGCAGGGGGCCGCTACACCTTC. Encoded protein: CASSNPAGGRYTF.

J is TRBJ2-3 and V is TRBV3-1 (or the pseudogene TRBV3-2), with TRBD1 matching 7 bases. CDR1 LGHDT and CDR2 YNNKEL come from the germline V gene (reference sequence). The CDR3 sequence is 13 residues long. V was pared by 5 bases and J by 7 bases, with 6 bases of the junction left unmatched. The DNA for the CDR3 is TGTGCCAGCAGCACGAAGGGGGCTTATACGCAGTATTTT. Amino acid sequence: CASSTKGAYTQYF.

The rearrangement links TRBV7-8 to TRBJ1-4, with D perhaps matching TRBD1 (5 bases). This CDR3 has 15 amino acids. V lost 5 bases and J 7 bases, leaving 17 bases between the germline ends. Looked up from germline, CDR1 is SGHVS and CDR2 is FQNEAQ. This CDR3 reads CASSNQRRGGEKLFF. CDR3 bases: TGTGCCAGCAGCAATCAACGGCGCGGGGGTGAAAAACTGTTTTTT.

The CDR3 is CASSASGGALTDTQYF. As DNA, the CDR3 is TGTGCCAGCAGTGCTAGCGGGGGTGCCCTCACAGATACGCAGTATTTT. The rearrangement uses TRBV28 and TRBJ2-3; 10 positions agree with TRBD2. CDR3 size: 16 residues. Per germline, CDR1 MDHEN and CDR2 SYDVKM. The J segment lost 2 bases and the V segment lost 5 bases, leaving 7 bases of the junction unmatched. The variable domain in full, with the rest retrieved from reference TRBV28 and TRBJ2-3, is DVKVTQSSRYLVKRTGEKVFLECVQDMDHENMFWYRQDPGLGLRLIYFSYDVKMKEKGDIPEGYSVSREKKERFSLILESASTNQTSMYLCASSASGGALTDTQYFGPGTRLTVL.